The rows below give T cell receptor beta chains drawn from one sample of a study of CXCR3-negative and CXCR3-positive naive CD8 T cells. TCRdb reprocessed the 5' RACE reads, with one entry per CDR3 protein and no DNA. The sample table sets out 75,000 to 95,000 distinct CDR3 sequences. The source material was naive CXCR3- CD8+ T cells from blood. The receptors shown here come from a human donor in good health. Some clones in this sample may be carry-over from other donors' samples. CDR3s include the opening cysteine and the closing phenylalanine or tryptophan.

V	J	length	CDR3
TRBV28	TRBJ2-1	14	CASSLVEVWNEQFF
TRBV24-1	TRBJ2-1	14	CATTEIDSFNEQFF
TRBV3-1	TRBJ2-1	14	CASSWTGTDNEQFF
TRBV4-2	TRBJ1-1	14	CASSLYSMNTEAFF
TRBV16	TRBJ1-1	14	CASSQGQLNTEAFF
TRBV28	TRBJ2-3	13	CASSLSPADTQYF
TRBV27	TRBJ2-3	16	CASSLGASTFTDTQYF
TRBV20-1	TRBJ2-7	15	CSASLIRGALYEQYF
TRBV29-1	TRBJ2-2	14	CSVEAGGYTGELFF
TRBV15	TRBJ2-1	14	CATSRGQGDNEQFF
TRBV6-2/TRBV6-3	TRBJ1-3	15	CASSYSRTSGNTIYF
TRBV12-3/TRBV12-4	TRBJ1-2	13	CASSLARGYGYTF
TRBV20-1	TRBJ1-5	15	CSARDSGTETLPQHF
TRBV29-1	TRBJ2-2	13	CSVDGGFTGELFF
TRBV6-5	TRBJ2-2	16	CASSYSMGTNTGELFF
TRBV7-9	TRBJ1-3	13	CASSSTGADTIYF
TRBV7-9	TRBJ2-5	16	CASSSRGARTQETQYF
TRBV7-8	TRBJ1-1	15	CASSLARQGGTEAFF
TRBV20-1	TRBJ2-7	13	CSAREDPTYEQYF
TRBV29-1	TRBJ2-1	12	CSVEDRVNEQFF
TRBV11-2	TRBJ2-7	14	CASSLVAASYEQYF
TRBV5-1	TRBJ2-7	14	CASSTVGGSYEQYF
TRBV7-9	TRBJ1-2	16	CASSPRALGPGGGYTF
TRBV4-3	TRBJ2-1	16	CASSQDPGGSYNEQFF
TRBV14	TRBJ2-1	17	CASSQGVRTSENNEQFF
TRBV29-1	TRBJ1-3	13	CSVGGTSGNTIYF
TRBV12-3/TRBV12-4	TRBJ2-2	13	CASSFQGGGELFF
TRBV27	TRBJ2-7	15	CASGSLGESIYEQYF